The 12 T cell receptor beta chains presented below share a single source sample, sequenced in a study of T cells in Graves' hyperthyroidism and ophthalmopathy. Amplified regions were TCR beta CDR3 sequences from RNA transcripts. An initial round of RT-PCR targeting the TCR CDR3 relied on the HTBI primer set. TCRdb reprocessed the multiplex PCR reads with MiXCR, giving one entry per CDR3 protein. The sample lists about 250,000 distinct CDR3 sequences; approximately 24% were seen once. Sequenced sample: blood. These receptor sequences come from a woman aged 35 to 49 with Graves' ophthalmopathy.

This clonotype was counted many times. This rearrangement joins TRBV15 to TRBJ1-1; D might be TRBD1 (5 bases). Trimming took 5 bases from V and 1 from J, leaving 8 bases between them. CDR3 size: 13 residues. Germline values: CDR1 LNHNV, CDR2 YYDKDF (reference sequence). CDR3 amino acids: CATSARENTEAFF. The CDR3 DNA reads TGTGCCACCAGCGCCAGGGAGAACACTGAAGCTTTCTTT.

This clonotype has ten or more counts. The rearrangement uses TRBV10-2 and TRBJ2-7; a weak D match, TRBD1 (5 bases). There are 15 residues in the CDR3. Trimming cost V 2 bases and J 3 bases, with 14 bases left between them. Per germline, CDR1 WSHSY and CDR2 SAAADI. DNA for the CDR3: TGCGCCAGCAGTGAGAGAGCAGGGAATGTCTACGAGCAGTACTTC. Translation gives CASSERAGNVYEQYF.

The chain combines TRBV9 with TRBJ2-7, with D unresolved. Trimming cost V 1 base and J 3 bases, with 11 bases left between them. The CDR3 extends over 14 amino acids. CDR1 and CDR2 (germline): SGDLS, YYNGEE. CDR3 DNA sequence: TGTGCCAGCAGCGTATCCCCGGAGATCTACGAGCAGTACTTC. Its protein product is CASSVSPEIYEQYF.

The chain couples TRBV29-1 to TRBJ2-5; D is uncertain. The CDR3 consists of 15 residues. Germline V gene lookup returns CDR1 SQVTM and CDR2 ANQGSEA. With 0 bases removed from V and 6 bases from J, the gap between germline ends came to 17 bases. In DNA form, the CDR3 reads TGCAGCGTTGAAGAGGGGAAAGGATGGGAAAAGACCCAGTACTTC. It translates to CSVEEGKGWEKTQYF.

This clonotype was recorded many times. V gene TRBV19 combines with J gene TRBJ2-4; D is uncertain. Germline loops: CDR1 LNHDA, CDR2 SQIVND (reference sequence). V was shortened by 0 bases and J by 1 base, with 4 bases between the two germline ends. The length of the CDR3 is 14 residues. Written as DNA, the CDR3 is TGTGCCAGTAGTATAGATCCGGCCAAAAACATTCAGTACTTC. It is translated as CASSIDPAKNIQYF.

Ten or more counts support this clonotype. V and J are TRBV20-1 and TRBJ2-7; 14 positions agree with TRBD2. This CDR3 spans 14 amino acids. V shed 5 bases and J 4 bases; nucleotides not matched to a gene: 4. Germline V gene lookup returns CDR1 DFQATT and CDR2 SNEGSKA (reference sequence). The CDR3 coding sequence is TGCAGTGCTGAGACTAGCGGGAGGGCATACGAGCAGTACTTC. This translates into CSAETSGRAYEQYF.

This clonotype was counted ten times or more. The genes are TRBV6-5 and TRBJ1-6, with D perhaps TRBD1 (5 bases). V lost 0 bases and J 9 bases, leaving 18 bases between the germline ends. The CDR3 totals 17 residues. CDR1 is MNHEY, CDR2 SVGAGI, per germline. CDR3 loop: CASSYSGTPGPGSPLHF. As DNA, the CDR3 is TGTGCCAGCAGTTACTCAGGGACCCCCGGTCCAGGTTCACCCCTCCACTTT.

The CDR3 spells CSASVVTGSYEQYF. In nucleotides, the CDR3 is TGCAGTGCTTCGGTAGTTACCGGCTCCTACGAGCAGTACTTC. The chain carries TRBV20-1 and TRBJ2-7; no clear D. Deletions cut 5 bases from V and 0 bases from J, with 14 bases between. Germline CDR1 and CDR2: DFQATT and SNEGSKA (reference sequence). The CDR3 consists of 14 residues.

The gene calls are TRBV12-3 or TRBV12-4 and TRBJ2-7; D gene uncertain. The V gene lost 3 bases and the J gene lost 5 bases, with 17 bases spanning the gap. The CDR3 is 15 residues long. The CDR3 protein is CASSFNWGLMDEQYF. Here the CDR3 DNA reads TGTGCCAGCAGTTTCAATTGGGGTTTGATGGACGAGCAGTACTTC.

This clonotype was picked up many times. The chain employs TRBV11-2 and TRBJ1-3, with D maybe TRBD1 (6 bases). The germline CDR1 and CDR2 sequences are SGHAT and FQNNGV. This CDR3 is built from 15 residues. The ends were cut back, 6 bases at V and 0 bases at J, with 12 bases in the middle. In DNA, the CDR3 is TGTGCCAGCAGGGACCGACAGGCCTCTGGAAACACCATATATTTT. This translates into CASRDRQASGNTIYF.

V and J are TRBV6-1 and TRBJ1-1; maybe TRBD1 (6 bases). This CDR3 spans 13 amino acids. Trimming cost V 0 bases and J 11 bases, with 13 bases left between them. The germline V gene has CDR1 MNHNS and CDR2 SASEGT. CDR3: CASSEAGNRVAFF. CDR3 DNA: TGTGCCAGCAGTGAAGCGGGAAACAGGGTGGCTTTCTTT.

The J gene is TRBJ1-1, the V gene TRBV29-1; D call uncertain. Germline loops: CDR1 SQVTM, CDR2 ANQGSEA. V was shortened by 4 bases and J by 4 bases, with 7 bases between the two germline ends. The CDR3 runs to 11 residues. CDR3 nucleotides: TGCAGCGTTGTTATCGCCACTGAAGCTTTCTTT. Amino acids: CSVVIATEAFF.